The clone carrying this T cell receptor (beta chain) was picked up many times. The antigen is unknown. The study based diagnoses on clinical symptoms, serum thyroxine and TRAb, thyroid ultrasound and orbital computed tomography. A 10 ml volume of fresh peripheral blood provided the PBMCs. This CDR3 spans 16 amino acids. Trimming stripped 1 base from V and 3 bases from J, with 15 bases between. In germline, CDR1 is MNHEY, CDR2 SMNVEV (reference sequence). This sample stems from a study of T cells in Graves' hyperthyroidism and ophthalmopathy. TCR beta CDR3 region amplification was performed from RNA transcripts. HTBI primers were used for first-round RT-PCR of the TCR CDR3. TCRdb analysed the multiplex PCR reads with MiXCR anew, one entry per CDR3 protein. The repertoire has over 500,000 distinct CDR3 sequences, 15% to 20% of them found once; the top ten carry approximately 15%. General study results and limits: The model made its ophthalmopathy prediction, and onset followed a median 6.5 months later. A model built on 13 V-J features separated ophthalmopathy from stable hyperthyroidism.

This receptor was identified in a woman younger than 30 with Graves' ophthalmopathy. The specimen sequenced was blood. The chain links TRBV27 to TRBJ1-1; a weak D match, TRBD1 (5 bases). The CDR3 bases are TGTGCCAGCAGTTTATATCCGGGACGGATTGACACTGAAGCTTTCTTT. Its translation is CASSLYPGRIDTEAFF.